What follows are 17 T cell receptor beta chains derived from one specimen sequenced in a study of blood T cell repertoires in COVID-19 (dated by TCRdb to about 2020). Receptor libraries were prepared by the immunoSEQ multiplex PCR assay. Sourced from immuneACCESS, this table was stored by TCRdb with only in-frame sequences that have V and J called. A share of the clones is absent; for the studies checked, an unresolved V gene accounts for under half, and the remainder has no known explanation. This sample has 200,000 or so clones in its table, and more than 65% of those were observed once. Roughly an eighth of the sample goes to the ten largest clones. The sequenced material came from peripheral blood. All receptors come from a human donor in a cohort sampled during active COVID-19.

The chain is built from TRBV21-1 and TRBJ2-3; the DNA was not used to check the table's D call, TRBD1. TRBV21-1 is listed as a pseudogene. The CDR3 extends over 14 amino acids. This CDR3 reads CASSKGQGSYTQYF. For the CDR3, the DNA is TGTGCCAGCAGCAAGGGGCAGGGTTCCTATACGCAGTATTTT.

The rearrangement uses TRBV27 and TRBJ2-2; D might be TRBD2 (6 bases). The CDR3 is made up of 17 amino acids. V shed 2 bases and J shed 1 base, with 14 bases lying between them. Per the germline V gene, CDR1 is MNHEY and CDR2 is SMNVEV (reference sequence). This CDR3 reads CASSLTSSGLNTGELFF. The DNA of the CDR3 is TGTGCCAGCAGTTTAACCTCATCGGGACTGAACACCGGGGAGCTGTTTTTT.

The chain joins TRBV28 to TRBJ2-2; TRBD1 agrees at 10 bases. Germline loops: CDR1 MDHEN, CDR2 SYDVKM. Trimming took 5 bases from V and 5 from J; bases not matched to a gene: 8. The CDR3 contains 16 residues. CDR3 residues: CASSPPGGQGTGELFF. CDR3 in DNA: TGTGCCAGCAGTCCCCCTGGGGGACAGGGGACCGGGGAGCTGTTTTTT. Drawing the rest from reference TRBV28 and TRBJ2-2, the complete variable domain is DVKVTQSSRYLVKRTGEKVFLECVQDMDHENMFWYRQDPGLGLRLIYFSYDVKMKEKGDIPEGYSVSREKKERFSLILESASTNQTSMYLCASSPPGGQGTGELFFGEGSRLTVL.

The gene calls are TRBV28 and TRBJ1-5; TRBD1 might be the D (6 bases). CDR3 length: 15 amino acids. V lost 8 bases to trimming and J lost 1 base, with 15 bases between them. The germline V gene has CDR1 MDHEN and CDR2 SYDVKM. The CDR3 protein is CASAGASVSNQPQHF. The CDR3 DNA reads TGTGCCAGCGCGGGGGCGTCGGTGAGCAATCAGCCCCAGCATTTT.

The rearrangement links TRBV4-2 to TRBJ2-7; D may be TRBD2 (7 bases). Germline V gene data show CDR1 as LGHNA and CDR2 as YNFKEQ. The CDR3 has 16 residues. Deletions cut 1 base from V and 7 bases from J, with 20 bases between. The CDR3 is CASSQALGGARGEQYF. CDR3 coding DNA: TGTGCCAGCAGCCAAGCCCTAGGGGGGGCCCGGGGGGAGCAGTACTTC.

CDR3 amino acids: CASSPGQGGYNEQFF. The CDR3, as DNA: TGTGCCAGCAGCCCTGGACAGGGGGGCTACAATGAGCAGTTCTTC. The rearrangement uses TRBV9 and TRBJ2-1; 10 bases are shared with TRBD1. Trimming took 4 bases from V and 3 from J; bases not matched to a gene: 4. Germline CDR1 SGDLS, CDR2 YYNGEE. This CDR3 region has 15 residues.

The rearrangement joins TRBV11-2 to TRBJ2-7; D might be TRBD1 (6 bases). The CDR3 contains 14 residues. V gave up 1 base and J gave up 1 base, with 8 bases separating them. CDR1 is SGHAT and CDR2 is FQNNGV in the germline V gene. The CDR3 is CASSLAGASYEQYF. DNA for the CDR3: TGTGCCAGCAGCTTAGCAGGGGCGTCCTACGAGCAGTACTTC. Looking up the rest from reference TRBV11-2 and TRBJ2-7 gives the full variable domain: EAGVAQSPRYKIIEKRQSVAFWCNPISGHATLYWYQQILGQGPKLLIQFQNNGVVDDSQLPKDRFSAERLKGVDSTLKIQPAKLEDSAVYLCASSLAGASYEQYFGPGTRLTVT.

This clone appeared a few times. V usage is TRBV5-6 and J usage is TRBJ2-7; TRBD1 is a possible D gene (5 bases). The CDR3 runs 13 residues. V gave up 1 base and J gave up 2 bases, with 7 bases separating them. Germline CDR1 and CDR2: SGHDT and YYEEEE. This chain's CDR3 is CASSLQGTYEQYF. The DNA of the CDR3 is TGTGCCAGCAGCTTGCAGGGCACCTACGAGCAGTACTTC.

The rearrangement joins TRBV9 to TRBJ2-5, with TRBD2 identical over 8 bases. The CDR3 loop spans 16 amino acids. Germline V gene data show CDR1 as SGDLS and CDR2 as YYNGEE. With V trimmed by 4 bases and J by 5 bases, 13 bases remained unmatched. The CDR3 spells CASSPWGTSGAETQYF. The CDR3 DNA reads as TGTGCCAGCAGCCCTTGGGGGACTAGTGGCGCGGAGACCCAGTACTTC.

The CDR3 loop reads CASSWGQAHTEAFF. In DNA, the CDR3 is TGTGCCAGCAGCTGGGGACAGGCCCACACTGAAGCTTTCTTT. The genes are TRBV5-6 and TRBJ1-1; 8 bases agree with TRBD1. Germline CDR1 and CDR2: SGHDT and YYEEEE. Trimming took 3 bases from V and 3 from J; bases not matched to a gene: 4. The CDR3 is made up of 14 amino acids. Drawing the rest from reference TRBV5-6 and TRBJ1-1, the complete variable domain is DAGVTQSPTHLIKTRGQQVTLRCSPKSGHDTVSWYQQALGQGPQFIFQYYEEEERQRGNFPDRFSGHQFPNYSSELNVNALLLGDSALYLCASSWGQAHTEAFFGQGTRLTVV.

For the CDR3, the DNA is TGTGCCAGCCACCGGGACAGCGGTGCCTCACCCCTCCACTTT. Its translation: CASHRDSGASPLHF. The chain uses TRBV2 and TRBJ1-6; 7 nucleotides align to TRBD1. Trimming cost V 8 bases and J 10 bases; bases outside gene matches: 11. The CDR3 spans 14 residues. Germline CDR1 and CDR2: SNHLY and FYNNEI.

V gene TRBV27 combines with J gene TRBJ1-1; D uncertain. CDR1 and CDR2 from the germline V gene are MNHEY and SMNVEV (reference sequence). With 0 bases removed from V and 0 bases from J, the gap between germline ends came to 5 bases. CDR3 length equals 14 residues. CDR3 coding DNA: TGTGCCAGCAGTTTATCAAGCATGAACACTGAAGCTTTCTTT. It codes for CASSLSSMNTEAFF.

V is TRBV4-2 and J is TRBJ2-5; 13 bases map to TRBD2. Losses at the gene ends were 6 bases for V and 6 bases for J; bases not matched to a gene: 4. The germline V gene has CDR1 LGHNA and CDR2 YNFKEQ. The CDR3 consists of 14 residues. In DNA, the CDR3 is TGTGCCAGCAGTGGACTAGCGGGAGTGCAGACCCAGTACTTC. Translation: CASSGLAGVQTQYF.

In this sample, this clone turned up a few times. V is TRBV5-5 and J is TRBJ2-6; D is undetermined. Per the germline V gene, CDR1 is SGHKS and CDR2 is YYEKEE (reference sequence). Trimming removed 2 bases at V and 0 bases at J, with 3 bases between. There are 14 residues in the CDR3. The CDR3 spells CASSFRSGANVLTF. CDR3 coding DNA: TGTGCCAGCAGCTTCCGCTCTGGGGCCAACGTCCTGACTTTC.

This chain links TRBV19 with TRBJ2-5; 12 bases align to TRBD2. Germline V CDR1 and CDR2: LNHDA, SQIVND (reference sequence). V dropped 5 bases and J dropped 5; count of bases not matched to a gene: 6. The CDR3 sequence is 15 residues long. The CDR3 coding sequence is TGTGCCAGTAGTCCCCGGACTAGCGGGACGGAGACCCAGTACTTC. This gives the protein CASSPRTSGTETQYF.

V and J are TRBV28 and TRBJ1-1; D unresolved. The CDR3 is made up of 14 amino acids. V lost 6 bases and J 0 bases, leaving 11 bases between the germline ends. CDR1 and CDR2 (germline): MDHEN, SYDVKM. The CDR3 protein is CASRINRVNTEAFF. CDR3 bases: TGTGCCAGCAGGATAAACAGAGTGAACACTGAAGCTTTCTTT.

The chain uses TRBV28 and TRBJ2-2, with a tentative D call TRBD1 (5 bases). With 4 bases removed from V and 2 bases from J, the gap between germline ends came to 17 bases. The germline gives CDR1 MDHEN, CDR2 SYDVKM. The CDR3 has 17 amino acids. The CDR3 is CASSSSQGAPNTGELFF. The CDR3, as DNA: TGTGCCAGCAGTTCGTCCCAGGGTGCCCCTAACACCGGGGAGCTGTTTTTT.